One sample yielded the 4 T cell receptor beta chains listed below, sequenced in a study of cytomegalovirus exposure and HLA in healthy donors. A multiplex PCR was run with 60 Vbeta primers and 13 Jbeta primers. Here immunoSEQ multiplex PCR was the method, and the copy in TCRdb shows in-frame clones only, minus some. The data contain under 150,000 clones, roughly four fifths of them singletons. Source material: PBMCs. These receptors were taken from a girl aged 2 to 9 in good health and CMV-seronegative.

The chain combines TRBV5-4 with TRBJ2-1; unclear D gene. V was trimmed by 4 bases and J by 5 bases, leaving 16 bases between them. CDR3 length equals 15 residues. Germline V lookup: CDR1 SGHNT, CDR2 YYREEE (reference sequence). CDR3 DNA: TGTGCCAGCAGCGCCACTCCGGGTCTCAACAATGAGCAGTTCTTC. Encoded protein: CASSATPGLNNEQFF. The variable domain in full, completed from reference TRBV5-4 and TRBJ2-1, reads ETGVTQSPTHLIKTRGQQVTLRCSSQSGHNTVSWYQQALGQGPQFIFQYYREEENGRGNFPPRFSGLQFPNYSSELNVNALELDDSALYLCASSATPGLNNEQFFGPGTRLTVL.

About this clone itself: Within the sample, other DNA sequences also encode this same CDR3. The chain combines TRBV19 with TRBJ2-7; weak D call: TRBD1 (6 bases). V was pared by 0 bases and J by 1 base, with 10 bases between. Germline values: CDR1 LNHDA, CDR2 SQIVND (reference sequence). The CDR3 loop spans 15 amino acids. The CDR3 nucleotides are TGTGCCAGTAGTATAGAGGGAACAGGGTCCTACGAGCAGTACTTC. Translated: CASSIEGTGSYEQYF.

This chain joins TRBV2 and TRBJ2-1; 9 bases line up with TRBD1. Germline assignment: CDR1 SNHLY and CDR2 FYNNEI. The trim removed 6 bases at V and 4 bases at J, leaving 10 bases unmatched. CDR3 size: 16 residues. CDR3 sequence reads: CASRMGTGRSYNEQFF. The CDR3 DNA sequence: TGTGCCAGCAGGATGGGGACAGGGAGGTCTTACAATGAGCAGTTCTTC. Based on the CDR3 plus reference TRBV2 and TRBJ2-1, the full variable domain is EPEVTQTPSHQVTQMGQEVILRCVPISNHLYFYWYRQILGQKVEFLVSFYNNEISEKSEIFDDQFSVERPDGSNFTLKIRSTKLEDSAMYFCASRMGTGRSYNEQFFGPGTRLTVL.

The chain is built from TRBV19 and TRBJ1-4, with 8 bases aligning to TRBD1. Germline V gene sequence: CDR1 LNHDA, CDR2 SQIVND (reference sequence). The length of the CDR3 is 15 residues. V was clipped by 1 base and J by 7 bases; unmatched bases: 5. The CDR3: CASSIGGQGGEKLFF. CDR3 DNA: TGTGCCAGTAGTATAGGAGGACAGGGTGGTGAAAAACTGTTTTTT.